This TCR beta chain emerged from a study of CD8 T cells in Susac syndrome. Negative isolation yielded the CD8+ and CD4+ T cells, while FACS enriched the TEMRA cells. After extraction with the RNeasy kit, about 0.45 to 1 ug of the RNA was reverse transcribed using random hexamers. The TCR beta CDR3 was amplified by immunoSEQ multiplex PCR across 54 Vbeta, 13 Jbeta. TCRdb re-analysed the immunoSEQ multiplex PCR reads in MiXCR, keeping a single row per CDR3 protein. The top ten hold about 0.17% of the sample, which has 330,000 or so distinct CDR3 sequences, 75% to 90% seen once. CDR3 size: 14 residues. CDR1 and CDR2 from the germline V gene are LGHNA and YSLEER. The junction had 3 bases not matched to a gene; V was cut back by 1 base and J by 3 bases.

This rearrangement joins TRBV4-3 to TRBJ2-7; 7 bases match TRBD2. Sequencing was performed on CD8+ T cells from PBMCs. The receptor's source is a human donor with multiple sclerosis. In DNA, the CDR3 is TGCGCCAGCAGCCAAGGGGGGGGAGACTACGAGCAGTACTTC. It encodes CASSQGGGDYEQYF.